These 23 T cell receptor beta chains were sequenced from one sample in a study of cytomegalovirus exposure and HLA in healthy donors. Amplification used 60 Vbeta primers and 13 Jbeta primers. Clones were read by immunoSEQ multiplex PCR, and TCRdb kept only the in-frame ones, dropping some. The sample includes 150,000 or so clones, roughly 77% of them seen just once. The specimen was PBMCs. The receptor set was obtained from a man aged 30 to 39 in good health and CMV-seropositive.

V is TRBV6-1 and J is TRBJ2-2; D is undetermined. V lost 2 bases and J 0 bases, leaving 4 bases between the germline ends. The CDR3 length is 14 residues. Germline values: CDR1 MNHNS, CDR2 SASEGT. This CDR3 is CASSEHANTGELFF. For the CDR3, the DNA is TGTGCCAGCAGTGAACATGCGAACACCGGGGAGCTGTTTTTT.

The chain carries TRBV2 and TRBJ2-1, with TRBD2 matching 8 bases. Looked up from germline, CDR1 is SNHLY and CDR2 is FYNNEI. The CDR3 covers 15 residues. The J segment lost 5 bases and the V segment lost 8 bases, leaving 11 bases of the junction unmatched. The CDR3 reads CASSQRLAGDNEQFF. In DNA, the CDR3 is TGTGCCAGCTCCCAAAGGCTAGCGGGTGACAATGAGCAGTTCTTC.

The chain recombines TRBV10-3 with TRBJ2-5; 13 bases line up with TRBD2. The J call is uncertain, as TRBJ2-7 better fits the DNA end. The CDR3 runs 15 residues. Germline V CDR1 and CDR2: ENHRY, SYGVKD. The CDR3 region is CAISGTSGSSYEQYF. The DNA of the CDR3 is TGTGCCATCAGTGGGACTAGCGGGAGCTCCTACGAGCAGTACTTC.

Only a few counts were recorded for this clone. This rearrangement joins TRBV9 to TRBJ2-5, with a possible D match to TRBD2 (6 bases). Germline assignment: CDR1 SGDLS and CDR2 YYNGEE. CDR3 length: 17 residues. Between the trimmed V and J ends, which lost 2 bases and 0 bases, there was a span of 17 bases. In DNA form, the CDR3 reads TGTGCCAGCAGCGTCGGGCTTAGCGGAGCTTACCAAGAGACCCAGTACTTC. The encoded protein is CASSVGLSGAYQETQYF.

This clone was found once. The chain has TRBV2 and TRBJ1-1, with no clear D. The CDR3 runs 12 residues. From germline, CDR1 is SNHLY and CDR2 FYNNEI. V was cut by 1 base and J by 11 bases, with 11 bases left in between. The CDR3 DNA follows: TGTGCCAGCAGTGAAGAGAGATTGGGCGCTTTCTTT. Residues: CASSEERLGAFF.

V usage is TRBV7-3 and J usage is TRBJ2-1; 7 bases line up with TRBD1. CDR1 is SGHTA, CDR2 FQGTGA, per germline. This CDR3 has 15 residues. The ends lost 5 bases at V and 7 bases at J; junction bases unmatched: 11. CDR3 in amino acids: CASSRTQGSSNEQFF. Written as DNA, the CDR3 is TGTGCCAGCAGCCGGACACAGGGGTCCTCTAATGAGCAGTTCTTC.

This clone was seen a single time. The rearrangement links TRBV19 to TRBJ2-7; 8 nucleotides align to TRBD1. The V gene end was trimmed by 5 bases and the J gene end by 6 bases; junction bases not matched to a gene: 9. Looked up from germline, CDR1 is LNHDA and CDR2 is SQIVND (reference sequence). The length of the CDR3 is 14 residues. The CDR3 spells CASSPRTGFGEQYF. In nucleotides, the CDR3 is TGTGCCAGTAGTCCCCGGACAGGGTTCGGCGAGCAGTACTTC.

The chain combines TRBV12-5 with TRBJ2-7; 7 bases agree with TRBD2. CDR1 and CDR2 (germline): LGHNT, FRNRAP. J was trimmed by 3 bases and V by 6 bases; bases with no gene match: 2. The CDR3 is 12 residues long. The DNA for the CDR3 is TGTGCTAGTGGGTGGGGGGGCTACGAGCAGTACTTC. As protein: CASGWGGYEQYF.

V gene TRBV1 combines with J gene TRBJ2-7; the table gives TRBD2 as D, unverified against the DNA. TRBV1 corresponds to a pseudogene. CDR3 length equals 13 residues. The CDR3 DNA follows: TGCACCAGCAGAATAGCGGGAGGAGGCGAGCAGTACTTC. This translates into CTSRIAGGGEQYF.

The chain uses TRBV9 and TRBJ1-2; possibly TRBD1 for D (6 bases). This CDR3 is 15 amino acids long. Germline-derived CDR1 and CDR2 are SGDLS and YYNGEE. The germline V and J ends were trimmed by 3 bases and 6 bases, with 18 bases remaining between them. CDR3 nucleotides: TGTGCCAGCAGCGCAGGGGAACCCGGTTCTCATGGCTACACCTTC. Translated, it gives CASSAGEPGSHGYTF.

The CDR3 spells CASSIVPGDAGYTF. The DNA of the CDR3 is TGTGCCAGTAGTATAGTTCCAGGGGATGCCGGCTACACCTTC. This sequence joins TRBV19 and TRBJ1-2, with D perhaps TRBD1 (6 bases). Germline CDR1 is LNHDA and CDR2 is SQIVND (reference sequence). V was trimmed by 1 base and J by 8 bases, leaving 14 bases between them. The CDR3 length is 14 residues.

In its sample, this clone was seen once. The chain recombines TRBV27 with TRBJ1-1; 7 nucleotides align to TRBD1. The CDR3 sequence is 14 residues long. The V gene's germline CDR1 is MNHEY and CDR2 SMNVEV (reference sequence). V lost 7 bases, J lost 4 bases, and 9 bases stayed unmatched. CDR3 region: CASINLQGGTEAFF. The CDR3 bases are TGTGCCAGCATAAACCTGCAGGGGGGCACTGAAGCTTTCTTT.

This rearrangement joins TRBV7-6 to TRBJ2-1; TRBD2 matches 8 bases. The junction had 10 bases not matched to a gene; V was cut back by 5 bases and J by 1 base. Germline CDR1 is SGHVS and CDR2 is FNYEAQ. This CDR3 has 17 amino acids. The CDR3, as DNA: TGTGCCAGCAGCCCCCGACTTGCGGGAGGATCCTACAATGAGCAGTTCTTC. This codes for CASSPRLAGGSYNEQFF.

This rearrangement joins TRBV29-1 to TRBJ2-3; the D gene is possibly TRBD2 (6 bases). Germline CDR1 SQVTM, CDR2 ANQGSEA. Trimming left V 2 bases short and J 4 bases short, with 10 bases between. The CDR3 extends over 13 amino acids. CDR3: CSVERGFSDTQYF. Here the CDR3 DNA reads TGCAGCGTTGAACGGGGGTTTTCAGATACGCAGTATTTT.

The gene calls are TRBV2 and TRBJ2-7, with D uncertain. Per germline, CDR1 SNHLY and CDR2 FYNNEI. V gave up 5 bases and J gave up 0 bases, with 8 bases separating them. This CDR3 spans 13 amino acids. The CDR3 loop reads CASSRLLSYEQYF. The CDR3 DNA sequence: TGTGCCAGCAGTAGACTCCTCTCCTACGAGCAGTACTTC.

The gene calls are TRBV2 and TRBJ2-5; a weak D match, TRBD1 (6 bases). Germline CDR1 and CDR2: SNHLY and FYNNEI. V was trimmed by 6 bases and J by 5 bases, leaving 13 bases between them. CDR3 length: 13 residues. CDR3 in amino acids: CASSYRDGETQYF. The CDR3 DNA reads TGTGCCAGCAGCTACAGGGATGGGGAGACCCAGTACTTC.

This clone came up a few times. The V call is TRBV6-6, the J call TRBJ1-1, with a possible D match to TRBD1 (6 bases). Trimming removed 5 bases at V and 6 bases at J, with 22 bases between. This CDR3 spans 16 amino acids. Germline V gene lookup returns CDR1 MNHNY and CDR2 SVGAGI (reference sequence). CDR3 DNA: TGTGCCAGCAGTCCCGATGAACAGGGTTCGGGCGCTGAAGCTTTCTTT. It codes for CASSPDEQGSGAEAFF.

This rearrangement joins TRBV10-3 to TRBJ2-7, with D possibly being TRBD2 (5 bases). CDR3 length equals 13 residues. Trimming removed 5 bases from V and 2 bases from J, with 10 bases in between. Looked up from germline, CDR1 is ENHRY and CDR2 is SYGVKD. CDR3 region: CAISTVTTYEQYF. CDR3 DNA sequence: TGTGCCATCAGTACAGTGACTACCTACGAGCAGTACTTC.

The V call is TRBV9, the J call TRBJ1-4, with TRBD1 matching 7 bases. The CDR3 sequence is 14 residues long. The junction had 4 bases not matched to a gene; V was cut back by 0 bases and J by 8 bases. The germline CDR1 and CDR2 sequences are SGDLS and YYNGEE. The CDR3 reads CASSVGQGSEKLFF. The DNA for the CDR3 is TGTGCCAGCAGCGTAGGACAGGGATCGGAAAAACTGTTTTTT.

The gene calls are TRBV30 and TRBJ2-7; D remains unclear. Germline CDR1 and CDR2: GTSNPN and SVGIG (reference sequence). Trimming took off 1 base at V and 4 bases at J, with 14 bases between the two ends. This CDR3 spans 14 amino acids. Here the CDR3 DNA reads TGTGCCTGGAGTGCCCCCTCCTTGGCTTACGAGCAGTACTTC. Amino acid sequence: CAWSAPSLAYEQYF.

The CDR3 DNA sequence: TGCGCCAGCAGCTTGGGACAGGGAAGAGCCTACGAGCAGTACTTC. Translation: CASSLGQGRAYEQYF. The gene calls are TRBV5-1 and TRBJ2-7; 7 bases are a match to TRBD1. V lost 0 bases to trimming and J lost 2 bases; unmatched junction nucleotides: 5. This CDR3 has 15 residues. Germline CDR1 reads SGHRS; CDR2 reads YFSETQ. The entire variable domain, with the rest obtained from reference TRBV5-1 and TRBJ2-7, is as follows: KAGVTQTPRYLIKTRGQQVTLSCSPISGHRSVSWYQQTPGQGLQFLFEYFSETQRNKGNFPGRFSGRQFSNSRSEMNVSTLELGDSALYLCASSLGQGRAYEQYFGPGTRLTVT.

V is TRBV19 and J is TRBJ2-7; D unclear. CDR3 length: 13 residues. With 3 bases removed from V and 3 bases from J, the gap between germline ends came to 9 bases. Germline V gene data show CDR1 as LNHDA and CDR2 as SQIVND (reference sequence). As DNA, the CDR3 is TGTGCCAGTAGTATTGGTCCCGGCTACGAGCAGTACTTC. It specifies CASSIGPGYEQYF.

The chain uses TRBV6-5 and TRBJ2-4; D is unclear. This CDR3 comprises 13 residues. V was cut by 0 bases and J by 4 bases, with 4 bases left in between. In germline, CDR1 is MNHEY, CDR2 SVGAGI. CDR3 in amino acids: CASSYSRKNIQYF. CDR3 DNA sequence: TGTGCCAGCAGTTACTCGAGGAAAAACATTCAGTACTTC.